A selection of T cell receptor beta chains follows, all from one sample in a study of T cell responses to AZD1222 COVID-19 vaccine. The data were produced by immunoSEQ multiplex PCR, yet TCRdb's version contains in-frame clones alone and is incomplete. The sample lists 80,000 to 90,000 clones; 88% were seen once. Sequencing was performed on peripheral blood, taken on day 0 of MenACWY control vaccination. The receptor source for this set is an adult in good health. The CDR3 runs from the conserved cysteine through the conserved F or W. A D gene is named only where the DNA matches it firmly. Expanded clones are given a class, and other clones once, few, many or no size at all.

CDR3	DNA	size	D	J	V
CATSDLAGDPEKYNEQFF	TGTGCCACCAGTGATTTAGCGGGGGACCCCGAAAAATACAATGAGCAGTTCTTC	-	TRBD2	TRBJ2-1	TRBV24-1
CASSRDGLSTDTQYF	TGTGCCAGCAGCCGAGACGGCCTCAGCACAGATACGCAGTATTTT	-	-	TRBJ2-3	TRBV7-8
CASLSPDTQYF	TGTGCCAGCCTTAGCCCAGATACGCAGTATTTT	once	-	TRBJ2-3	TRBV6-5
CASSLEVDGTAFSVNYGYTF	TGTGCCAGCAGCTTAGAGGTGGATGGAACCGCCTTTTCTGTTAACTATGGCTACACCTTC	-	-	TRBJ1-2	TRBV7-8
CAWGTGVSQPQHF	TGTGCCTGGGGTACAGGGGTTTCTCAGCCCCAGCATTTT	-	TRBD1	TRBJ1-5	TRBV30
CASICNRGRPECYEQYF	TGTGCCAGCATCTGTAACAGGGGCCGTCCCGAATGCTACGAGCAGTACTTC	-	TRBD1	TRBJ2-7	TRBV28
CASSLDAGTPLSGANVLTF	TGTGCCAGCAGTTTGGATGCAGGGACACCCCTCTCTGGGGCCAACGTCCTGACTTTC	-	-	TRBJ2-6	TRBV27
CASSYSPSVGYYGYTF	TGTGCCAGCAGCTACTCTCCCAGTGTGGGCTACTATGGCTACACCTTC	-	-	TRBJ1-2	TRBV5-8
CAITEGARGANVLTF	TGTGCCATCACCGAAGGGGCGCGTGGGGCCAACGTCCTGACTTTC	-	-	TRBJ2-6	TRBV10-3
CASIGPRNYEQYF	TGTGCCAGCATTGGCCCACGCAACTACGAGCAGTACTTC	-	-	TRBJ2-7	TRBV27
CASSPTLTSGTHEQYF	TGTGCCAGCAGCCCCACCCTAACGAGCGGGACCCACGAGCAGTACTTC	-	TRBD2	TRBJ2-7	TRBV3-1/TRBV3-2
CASSLGAFTDTQYF	TGTGCCAGCAGCTTAGGGGCGTTCACAGATACGCAGTATTTT	-	-	TRBJ2-3	TRBV7-2
CASSEEARDRAHGYTF	TGTGCCAGCAGTGAGGAGGCTAGAGACAGGGCTCACGGCTACACCTTC	-	TRBD1	TRBJ1-2	TRBV25-1
CASSFWDRNQPQHF	TGTGCCAGCAGTTTTTGGGACAGAAATCAGCCCCAGCATTTT	-	TRBD1	TRBJ1-5	TRBV28
CASSYGTGSFGYTF	TGTGCCAGCAGCTACGGGACAGGGTCTTTTGGCTACACCTTC	-	TRBD1	TRBJ1-2	TRBV6-5
CASSLGPAIMNTEAFF	TGTGCCAGCAGCTTGGGGCCAGCTATAATGAACACTGAAGCTTTCTTT	-	-	TRBJ1-1	TRBV7-6
CASSVGQGSPLHF	TGTGCCAGCAGCGTTGGGCAGGGGTCACCCCTCCACTTT	-	-	TRBJ1-6	TRBV9
CASSSGRSTDTQYF	TGTGCCAGCAGCTCAGGACGGAGCACAGATACGCAGTATTTT	-	-	TRBJ2-3	TRBV7-2
CAWSGGSVANEKLFF	TGTGCCTGGAGTGGGGGAAGTGTAGCTAATGAAAAACTGTTTTTT	-	-	TRBJ1-4	TRBV30
CASNPGTANTGELFF	TGTGCCAGCAACCCGGGAACGGCGAACACCGGGGAGCTGTTTTTT	-	-	TRBJ2-2	TRBV27
CASGLGGNQPQHF	TGTGCCAGCGGACTGGGCGGCAATCAGCCCCAGCATTTT	-	-	TRBJ1-5	TRBV6-5
CASRDGRFNQPQHF	TGTGCCAGCAGAGACGGACGGTTCAATCAGCCCCAGCATTTT	-	-	TRBJ1-5	TRBV3-1/TRBV3-2
CASSLDHGMGEQYF	TGTGCCAGCAGCTTGGACCACGGTATGGGGGAGCAGTACTTC	once	-	TRBJ2-7	TRBV5-4
CASSQGGWTPNTEAFF	TGCGCCAGCAGCCAGGGAGGTTGGACGCCAAACACTGAAGCTTTCTTT	-	-	TRBJ1-1	TRBV4-1
CASSLYGSSYEQYF	TGTGCCAGCAGCTTATACGGCAGTTCCTACGAGCAGTACTTC	-	-	TRBJ2-7	TRBV7-9
CASLPGGVNQPQHF	TGTGCCAGTCTCCCGGGGGGCGTCAATCAGCCCCAGCATTTT	-	-	TRBJ1-5	TRBV19
CASSVTEKSGYTF	TGTGCCAGTAGTGTGACAGAAAAATCGGGCTACACCTTC	-	-	TRBJ1-2	TRBV19
CSVEQGTEQYF	TGCAGCGTTGAACAGGGTACCGAGCAGTACTTC	-	-	TRBJ2-7	TRBV29-1
CATSGSTNEKLFF	TGTGCCACCTCCGGGTCAACTAATGAAAAACTGTTTTTT	-	-	TRBJ1-4	TRBV24-1
CASSLNLLAGGINEQFF	TGTGCCAGCAGTTTAAACCTGCTAGCGGGAGGGATTAATGAGCAGTTCTTC	-	TRBD2	TRBJ2-1	TRBV28
CASSLEGGPHQPQHF	TGTGCCAGCAGCTTAGAGGGGGGTCCCCATCAGCCCCAGCATTTT	once	-	TRBJ1-5	TRBV7-9
CASSLGQNYGYTF	TGTGCCAGCAGTCTGGGACAGAACTATGGCTACACCTTC	-	TRBD1	TRBJ1-2	TRBV6-2/TRBV6-3
CASSLGAEAFF	TGTGCCAGCAGTTTGGGTGCTGAAGCTTTCTTT	-	-	TRBJ1-1	TRBV28
CASSYLPGETYEQYF	TGTGCCAGCTCTTATCTCCCAGGGGAAACCTACGAGCAGTACTTC	-	-	TRBJ2-7	TRBV9
CASSFSAGHYEQYF	TGTGCCAGCAGTTTTTCGGCGGGACACTACGAGCAGTACTTC	-	-	TRBJ2-7	TRBV28
CASSLYGLRGTDTQYF	TGCGCCAGCAGCTTGTACGGCCTCCGGGGGACAGATACGCAGTATTTT	-	-	TRBJ2-3	TRBV5-1
CASSGTSGADTQYF	TGTGCCAGCAGCGGGACTAGCGGAGCAGATACGCAGTATTTT	-	TRBD2	TRBJ2-3	TRBV9
CASSPSSSGTDEQFF	TGTGCCAGCTCACCTTCTTCGAGCGGGACAGATGAGCAGTTCTTC	-	-	TRBJ2-1	TRBV18